What follows are 18 T cell receptor beta chains derived from one specimen sequenced in a study of T cell repertoires in cytomegalovirus infection. Their antigens remain unidentified. TCRdb independently ran MiXCR on the reads; one entry per CDR3 protein. There are roughly 860,000 distinct CDR3 sequences in the sample; 32% occur only once, and under 15% lies in the top ten. Sample: cultured CD8+ T cells from PBMCs, taken from culture after CMV antigen stimulation. These receptors all come from a human donor in good health (CMV status not recorded). Some clones in this sample may be carry-over from other donors' samples.

The rearrangement links TRBV20-1 to TRBJ2-1, with D perhaps being TRBD1 or TRBD2 (5 bases each). This CDR3 has 17 amino acids. The germline gives CDR1 DFQATT, CDR2 SNEGSKA (reference sequence). Trimming removed 0 bases from V and 0 bases from J, with 15 bases in between. CDR3 protein: CSARDLGDPSSYNEQFF. The CDR3 DNA reads TGCAGTGCTAGAGATCTGGGGGATCCTAGCTCCTACAATGAGCAGTTCTTC.

A few counts support this clonotype. The chain recombines TRBV12-3 or TRBV12-4 with TRBJ2-1, with a possible D match to TRBD1 (6 bases). The CDR3 sequence is 16 residues long. V was pared by 2 bases and J by 4 bases, with 15 bases between. This chain's CDR3 is CASSLLWGTPYNEQFF. Written as DNA, the CDR3 is TGTGCCAGCAGTTTACTCTGGGGGACACCTTACAATGAGCAGTTCTTC.

This clonotype has ten or more counts. This rearrangement joins TRBV7-9 to TRBJ2-7; D is possibly TRBD1 or TRBD2 (5 bases each). This CDR3 is 15 amino acids long. Trimming took 5 bases from V and 2 from J, leaving 16 bases between them. Germline CDR1 SEHNR, CDR2 FQNEAQ (reference sequence). The chain's CDR3 is CASSHRDHRAYEQYF. CDR3 sequence (DNA): TGTGCCAGCAGCCACCGGGACCACAGAGCCTACGAGCAGTACTTC.

A few counts support this clonotype. The chain has TRBV27 and TRBJ1-4; no firm D call. Per the germline V gene, CDR1 is MNHEY and CDR2 is SMNVEV (reference sequence). The CDR3 consists of 16 residues. V was trimmed by 5 bases and J by 0 bases, leaving 13 bases between them. CDR3 sequence: CASSASHYATNEKLFF. The CDR3 region has the DNA TGTGCCAGCAGTGCAAGCCACTATGCAACTAATGAAAAACTGTTTTTT.

The J gene is TRBJ1-1, the V gene TRBV4-1, with D perhaps matching TRBD1 (5 bases). The CDR3 runs to 16 residues. The V and J ends lost 3 bases and 4 bases respectively, with 18 bases between them. CDR1 is MGHRA, CDR2 YSYEKL, per germline. CDR3 region: CASSQNSISRGTEAFF. As DNA, the CDR3 is TGCGCCAGCAGCCAGAACTCGATTAGTAGGGGCACTGAAGCTTTCTTT.

This clonotype was observed a few times. The genes are TRBV4-1 and TRBJ2-5; unclear D gene. The germline CDR1 and CDR2 sequences are MGHRA and YSYEKL. The CDR3 has 14 amino acids. Between the trimmed V and J ends, which lost 1 base and 7 bases, there was a span of 13 bases. The CDR3 region is CASSQGTQGWTQYF. CDR3 coding DNA: TGCGCCAGCAGCCAAGGAACCCAAGGGTGGACCCAGTACTTC.

V and J are TRBV5-4 and TRBJ2-5, with D perhaps TRBD2 (6 bases). Germline values: CDR1 SGHNT, CDR2 YYREEE (reference sequence). The CDR3 is 13 amino acids. The V end was cut by 4 bases, the J end by 4 bases, with 11 bases between. In nucleotides, the CDR3 is TGTGCCAGCAGCGACGGGGGTGTAGAGACCCAGTACTTC. Amino acids: CASSDGGVETQYF.

V is TRBV5-5 and J is TRBJ2-1; 10 positions agree with TRBD2. The CDR3 contains 18 residues. In germline, CDR1 is SGHKS, CDR2 YYEKEE (reference sequence). Trimming took 3 bases from V and 0 from J; bases not matched to a gene: 9. The CDR3 sequence is CASSSTSGLLSSYNEQFF. In nucleotides, the CDR3 is TGTGCCAGCAGCTCGACTAGCGGGCTGCTAAGCTCCTACAATGAGCAGTTCTTC.

In nucleotides, the CDR3 is TGTGCCAGCAGCCCCCTGTCCCAGCTCCCTGAAGCTTTCTTT. Protein sequence: CASSPLSQLPEAFF. This chain links TRBV14 with TRBJ1-1, with no clear D. This CDR3 region has 14 residues. CDR1 and CDR2 from the germline V gene are SGHDN and FVKESK. The germline V and J ends were trimmed by 4 bases and 6 bases, with 15 bases remaining between them.

A note on this clonotype: This may come from a read error, since a much larger clone is one base off. The chain recombines TRBV7-2 with TRBJ2-2, with TRBD1 matching over 7 bases. The CDR3 consists of 14 residues. Germline V gene lookup returns CDR1 SGHTA and CDR2 FQGNSA. The J segment lost 7 bases and the V segment lost 5 bases, leaving 7 bases of the junction unmatched. In DNA form, the CDR3 reads TGTGCCAGCAGCCGACAGGGTCCGGTCGGGGAGCTGTTTTTT. Translated: CASSRQGPVGELFF.

The chain couples TRBV9 to TRBJ2-1; 10 nucleotides agree with TRBD2. The CDR3 totals 17 residues. Germline V gives CDR1 SGDLS, CDR2 YYNGEE. V lost 0 bases to trimming and J lost 4 bases; unmatched junction nucleotides: 7. CDR3: CASSVVALAGPYNEQFF. As DNA, the CDR3 is TGTGCCAGCAGCGTAGTGGCACTAGCGGGGCCTTACAATGAGCAGTTCTTC.

The rearrangement links TRBV4-1 to TRBJ1-2; D gene unclear. Germline-derived CDR1 and CDR2 are MGHRA and YSYEKL. The V end was cut by 0 bases, the J end by 3 bases, with 14 bases between. The CDR3 is 16 amino acids. As DNA, the CDR3 is TGCGCCAGCAGCCAAGAACCGCGGGGAGGGTACTATGGCTACACCTTC. Translating it yields CASSQEPRGGYYGYTF.

The chain has TRBV27 and TRBJ1-5; D perhaps matches TRBD1 (6 bases). The CDR3 length is 14 residues. The germline V and J ends were trimmed by 5 bases and 3 bases, with 11 bases remaining between them. CDR1 MNHEY and CDR2 SMNVEV come from the germline V gene (reference sequence). The chain's CDR3 is CASSAQGSNQPQHF. The DNA for the CDR3 is TGTGCCAGCAGTGCGCAGGGGTCCAATCAGCCCCAGCATTTT.

The CDR3 is CASSLGGGLTPLHF. The CDR3 DNA reads as TGTGCCAGCAGCTTAGGAGGAGGGCTGACACCCCTCCACTTT. The genes are TRBV7-8 and TRBJ1-6; no definite D call. V dropped 1 base and J dropped 11 bases, with 12 bases sitting between them. This CDR3 is 14 amino acids long. Germline values: CDR1 SGHVS, CDR2 FQNEAQ.

The chain recombines TRBV20-1 with TRBJ1-5, with unresolved D. V gave up 7 bases and J gave up 4 bases, with 17 bases separating them. The CDR3 sequence is 14 residues long. Germline V gene data show CDR1 as DFQATT and CDR2 as SNEGSKA (reference sequence). The CDR3 DNA is TGCAGTGAGTACCCCCGGGCCAGAAATCAGCCCCAGCATTTT. Translation gives CSEYPRARNQPQHF.

This rearrangement joins TRBV7-4 to TRBJ1-1; TRBD1 might be the D (5 bases). The V gene's germline CDR1 is SGHVT and CDR2 SQSDAQ. The CDR3 is 17 residues long. Trimming pared 1 base from V and 3 bases from J, leaving 18 bases between. DNA of the CDR3: TGTGCCAGCAGCTTAGAGGGTCAGGCCGAAGGGGACACTGAAGCTTTCTTT. This encodes CASSLEGQAEGDTEAFF.

This clonotype was detected a few times. This chain uses TRBV7-2 with TRBJ2-1; 9 bases map to TRBD2. The CDR3 has 14 amino acids. Germline values: CDR1 SGHTA, CDR2 FQGNSA. After removal of 3 bases from V and 9 bases from J, the junction contained 6 bases not matched to a gene. The CDR3 sequence: CASSFGGGAFEQFF. CDR3 sequence (DNA): TGTGCCAGCAGCTTCGGCGGGGGGGCGTTTGAGCAGTTCTTC.

This chain links TRBV7-6 with TRBJ2-1; weak D call: TRBD1 (5 bases). V lost 5 bases and J 2 bases, leaving 19 bases between the germline ends. Per the germline V gene, CDR1 is SGHVS and CDR2 is FNYEAQ. This CDR3 is 17 amino acids long. CDR3 bases: TGTGCCAGCAGCCAGTTACCGACAGCAAATGCCTACAATGAGCAGTTCTTC. Amino acids: CASSQLPTANAYNEQFF.